The 25 T cell receptor beta chains below were found in one sample sequenced in a study of T cell clones after liver transplantation. TCRdb's table, derived via immunoSEQ multiplex PCR, lists solely in-frame clones and lacks some. The sample includes roughly 120,000 clones, 90% of them seen just once. The input for sequencing was CD4+ T cells from blood, taken 12 months after liver transplant. The receptors shown here come from a human patient who received a liver transplant. Some T cells here may be from the graft donor.

The rearrangement joins TRBV11-3 to TRBJ2-2; D gene uncertain. The CDR3 is 14 amino acids. Between the trimmed V and J ends, which lost 4 bases and 5 bases, there was a span of 11 bases. CDR1 is SGHNT, CDR2 YENEEA, per germline. In DNA form, the CDR3 reads TGTGCCAGCAGCTCCCGCAGATCTACCGGGGAGCTGTTTTTT. It yields the protein CASSSRRSTGELFF.

The V call is TRBV4-3, the J call TRBJ2-7, with 7 bases lining up with TRBD1. The ends lost 0 bases at V and 5 bases at J; junction bases unmatched: 7. CDR3 size: 15 residues. The germline V gene has CDR1 LGHNA and CDR2 YSLEER. For the CDR3, the DNA is TGCGCCAGCAGCCAAGAATCTTACAGGGGCAACGAGCAGTACTTC. Its protein product is CASSQESYRGNEQYF.

This clone was seen only once. This sequence joins TRBV28 and TRBJ2-7; TRBD2 agrees at 8 bases. The CDR3 is 15 amino acids. The junction had 13 bases not matched to a gene; V was cut back by 5 bases and J by 7 bases. Germline CDR1 reads MDHEN; CDR2 reads SYDVKM. This CDR3 is CASSRIWGTSREQYF. For the CDR3, the DNA is TGTGCCAGCAGTAGGATCTGGGGGACTAGTCGTGAGCAGTACTTC.

This chain connects TRBV5-8 to TRBJ1-5; 8 positions agree with TRBD1. The CDR3 spans 15 residues. Germline lookup yields CDR1 SGHTS and CDR2 YDEGEE. V was pared by 4 bases and J by 7 bases, with 10 bases of the junction left unmatched. CDR3 sequence reads: CASSMTGVGGQPQHF. The CDR3 coding sequence is TGTGCCAGCAGCATGACAGGGGTCGGAGGGCAGCCCCAGCATTTT.

The rearrangement joins TRBV5-1 to TRBJ2-5; D ambiguous. Trimming removed 5 bases from V and 1 base from J, with 12 bases in between. There are 14 residues in the CDR3. Germline V gene sequence: CDR1 SGHRS, CDR2 YFSETQ. CDR3 in amino acids: CASRGGGAQETQYF. The CDR3 DNA reads TGCGCCAGCAGGGGTGGCGGAGCCCAAGAGACCCAGTACTTC.

The chain uses TRBV29-1 and TRBJ2-7; possible D gene TRBD2, 5 bases. CDR3 length equals 13 residues. V was shortened by 3 bases and J by 1 base, with 10 bases between the two germline ends. The V gene's germline CDR1 is SQVTM and CDR2 ANQGSEA. CDR3 nucleotide sequence: TGCAGCGTTGAGCTCGGGATTTCCTACGAGCAGTACTTC. It is translated as CSVELGISYEQYF.

The V gene is TRBV28, the J gene TRBJ1-4, with D unclear. The CDR3 is made up of 12 amino acids. Germline values: CDR1 MDHEN, CDR2 SYDVKM. V shed 6 bases and J shed 7 bases, with 9 bases lying between them. The CDR3 nucleotides read TGTGCCAGCAGGGTGGTTAGTGAAAAACTGTTTTTT. Its translation is CASRVVSEKLFF.

This sequence joins TRBV11-3 and TRBJ2-7; 14 nucleotides line up with TRBD2. There are 18 residues in the CDR3. Unmatched junction bases numbered 9, after V lost 1 base and J lost 4 bases. Per the germline V gene, CDR1 is SGHNT and CDR2 is YENEEA. For the CDR3, the DNA is TGTGCCAGCAGCTTAGGTGCGGGACTAGCGGGAGAAGGGTACGAGCAGTACTTC. It specifies CASSLGAGLAGEGYEQYF.

The J gene is TRBJ1-2, the V gene TRBV9, with a weak D call TRBD1 (6 bases). Trimming shortened V by 4 bases and J by 4 bases, and 14 bases separated the two germline ends. Per germline, CDR1 SGDLS and CDR2 YYNGEE. CDR3 length equals 14 residues. The CDR3 DNA follows: TGTGCCAGCAGCCCAGGGGACGGAGCCTATGGCTACACCTTC. Amino acids: CASSPGDGAYGYTF.

CDR3 sequence: CASSFAQETQYF. DNA of the CDR3: TGTGCCAGCAGTTTCGCACAAGAGACCCAGTACTTC. The chain combines TRBV7-8 with TRBJ2-5, with unresolved D. The CDR3 runs to 12 residues. Germline V gene lookup returns CDR1 SGHVS and CDR2 FQNEAQ. V shed 6 bases and J shed 2 bases, with 7 bases lying between them. Full variable domain (remainder filled in from reference TRBV7-8 and TRBJ2-5): GAGVSQSPRYKVAKRGQDVALRCDPISGHVSLFWYQQALGQGPEFLTYFQNEAQLDKSGLPSDRFFAERPEGSVSTLKIQRTQQEDSAVYLCASSFAQETQYFGPGTRLLVL.

This chain joins TRBV10-3 and TRBJ1-5, with 7 nucleotides matching TRBD1. J gave up 4 bases and V 0 bases, and 6 bases lay outside the gene matches. This CDR3 contains 16 residues. Germline-derived CDR1 and CDR2 are ENHRY and SYGVKD. The CDR3 loop reads CAISESTGSGNQPQHF. The CDR3 DNA sequence: TGTGCCATCAGTGAGTCGACAGGGTCAGGGAATCAGCCCCAGCATTTT.

This clone appeared a single time. The chain is built from TRBV7-2 and TRBJ2-3; D is undetermined. Germline V gene lookup returns CDR1 SGHTA and CDR2 FQGNSA. The CDR3 length is 13 residues. Deletions cut 5 bases from V and 12 bases from J, with 18 bases between. This chain's CDR3 is CASSPSMGREQYF. CDR3 coding DNA: TGTGCCAGCAGCCCAAGTATGGGCAGAGAACAGTATTTT.

The chain links TRBV29-1 to TRBJ2-1; D is undetermined. Trimming left V 3 bases short and J 7 bases short, with 10 bases between. The CDR3 has 12 amino acids. Germline loops: CDR1 SQVTM, CDR2 ANQGSEA. CDR3 bases: TGCAGCGTTGATTCGGTGGCGAATGAGCAGTTCTTC. It is translated as CSVDSVANEQFF.

This clone was observed once. This chain uses TRBV6-5 with TRBJ2-7; D is unclear. Trimming took 2 bases from V and 2 from J, leaving 10 bases between them. The CDR3 covers 14 residues. Germline CDR1 and CDR2: MNHEY and SVGAGI. As DNA, the CDR3 is TGTGCCAGCAGTTACAGGGTGGGGACCTACGAGCAGTACTTC. It yields the protein CASSYRVGTYEQYF.

The J gene is TRBJ1-5, the V gene TRBV5-8; a weak D match, TRBD1 (6 bases). V lost 3 bases, J lost 11 bases, and 12 bases lay in between. CDR1 and CDR2 (germline): SGHTS, YDEGEE. There are 12 residues in the CDR3. The CDR3 nucleotides are TGTGCCAGCAGCTCCTCAGGGGTTACCCAGCATTTT. Protein product: CASSSSGVTQHF.

On this clone: The junction and the germline gene differ at one end; a read error may be behind it. The rearrangement uses TRBV5-3 and TRBJ2-7; 7 bases fit TRBD1. TRBV5-3 belongs to the ORF category, with a function that is uncertain. The CDR3 spans 13 residues. CDR3 bases: TGTGCCAGCAGCTCGACAGGGAGCTACGAGCAGTACTTC. Encoded protein: CASSSTGSYEQYF.

The gene calls are TRBV29-1 and TRBJ1-2, with D hard to call. This CDR3 region has 13 residues. Trimming stripped 5 bases from V and 10 bases from J, with 20 bases between. Germline assignment: CDR1 SQVTM and CDR2 ANQGSEA. The CDR3 DNA follows: TGCAGCGTTTCCGCAGCCCTTGCATTTATCTACACCTTC. It translates to CSVSAALAFIYTF.

The V call is TRBV11-2, the J call TRBJ1-4; 8 bases are a match to TRBD1. The V segment lost 1 base and the J segment 8 bases; nucleotides outside the gene matches: 3. Germline V CDR1 and CDR2: SGHAT, FQNNGV. The CDR3 is 14 residues long. CDR3 nucleotides: TGTGCCAGCAGCTTAGCCCCAGGGGGCGAAAAACTGTTTTTT. This encodes CASSLAPGGEKLFF.

The DNA for the CDR3 is TGTGCCACCAAAGATAGCCTGGGTTTGGGCTACACCTTC. This codes for CATKDSLGLGYTF. The gene calls are TRBV19 and TRBJ1-2; D not certain. The CDR3 covers 13 residues. Trimming left V 10 bases short and J 8 bases short, with 20 bases between. Germline loops: CDR1 LNHDA, CDR2 SQIVND (reference sequence). The full variable domain, completed using reference TRBV19 and TRBJ1-2, is DGGITQSPKYLFRKEGQNVTLSCEQNLNHDAMYWYRQDPGQGLRLIYYSQIVNDFQKGDIAEGYSVSREKKESFPLTVTSAQKNPTAFYLCATKDSLGLGYTFGSGTRLTVV.

In this sample, this clone turned up once. The chain combines TRBV4-2 with TRBJ2-7, with 12 bases that match TRBD2. The ends lost 1 base at V and 5 bases at J; junction bases unmatched: 9. Germline V gene lookup returns CDR1 LGHNA and CDR2 YNFKEQ. The CDR3 is made up of 17 amino acids. In DNA, the CDR3 is TGTGCCAGCAGCCAAGCTTCGACTAGCGGGAGATCAGACGAGCAGTACTTC. Its protein is CASSQASTSGRSDEQYF.

This clone is categorized as medium-sized. Written as DNA, the CDR3 is TGCAGTGCTAGAGATACTCTTGAGCAGTTCTTC. It specifies CSARDTLEQFF. The V gene is TRBV20-1, the J gene TRBJ2-1, with D unclear. CDR3 length equals 11 residues. Germline V CDR1 and CDR2: DFQATT, SNEGSKA (reference sequence). Trimming pared 0 bases from V and 9 bases from J, leaving 6 bases between.

The chain links TRBV5-1 to TRBJ2-5, with 8 bases lining up with TRBD1. Germline CDR1 reads SGHRS; CDR2 reads YFSETQ. V dropped 4 bases and J dropped 3; count of bases not matched to a gene: 2. CDR3 length: 13 amino acids. The CDR3 region is CASSRGQEETQYF. CDR3 DNA sequence: TGCGCCAGCAGCCGGGGACAGGAAGAGACCCAGTACTTC.

The count of this clone is one. V gene TRBV11-2 combines with J gene TRBJ2-5; 7 bases align to TRBD1. Germline loops: CDR1 SGHAT, CDR2 FQNNGV. CDR3 length equals 16 residues. V was clipped by 3 bases and J by 1 base; unmatched bases: 8. CDR3 amino acids: CASSLILRGPQETQYF. The DNA for the CDR3 is TGTGCCAGCAGCTTGATTTTAAGGGGGCCCCAAGAGACCCAGTACTTC. Based on the CDR3 plus reference TRBV11-2 and TRBJ2-5, the full variable domain is EAGVAQSPRYKIIEKRQSVAFWCNPISGHATLYWYQQILGQGPKLLIQFQNNGVVDDSQLPKDRFSAERLKGVDSTLKIQPAKLEDSAVYLCASSLILRGPQETQYFGPGTRLLVL.

The chain recombines TRBV11-2 with TRBJ2-7; TRBD1 aligns across 8 bases. The CDR3 is made up of 17 amino acids. With 1 base clipped from V and 3 bases from J, the junction kept 11 bases outside the gene matches. Germline CDR1 SGHAT, CDR2 FQNNGV. Written as DNA, the CDR3 is TGTGCCAGCAGCTTAGGTCGCAACAGGGGGAGCGGCTACGAGCAGTACTTC. Its protein product is CASSLGRNRGSGYEQYF.

This chain uses TRBV10-3 with TRBJ1-1, with D possibly matching TRBD1 (5 bases). The CDR3 length is 13 residues. Germline CDR1 ENHRY, CDR2 SYGVKD. Trimming removed 9 bases at V and 1 base at J, with 12 bases between. DNA for the CDR3: TGTGCCATTCGGGACGTGGGGAACACTGAAGCTTTCTTT. This gives the protein CAIRDVGNTEAFF.